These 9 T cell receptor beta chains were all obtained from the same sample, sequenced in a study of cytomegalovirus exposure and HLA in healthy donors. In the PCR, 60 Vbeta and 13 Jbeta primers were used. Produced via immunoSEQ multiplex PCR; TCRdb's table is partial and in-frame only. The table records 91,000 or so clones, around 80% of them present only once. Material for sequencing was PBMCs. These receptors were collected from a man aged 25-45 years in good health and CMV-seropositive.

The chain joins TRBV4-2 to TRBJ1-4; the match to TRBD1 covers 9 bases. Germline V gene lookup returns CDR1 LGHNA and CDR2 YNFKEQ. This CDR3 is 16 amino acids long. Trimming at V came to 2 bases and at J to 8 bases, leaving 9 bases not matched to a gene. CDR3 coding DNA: TGTGCCAGCAGCCAAAAGAGGGGGACAGGGTCGGAAAAACTGTTTTTT. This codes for CASSQKRGTGSEKLFF.

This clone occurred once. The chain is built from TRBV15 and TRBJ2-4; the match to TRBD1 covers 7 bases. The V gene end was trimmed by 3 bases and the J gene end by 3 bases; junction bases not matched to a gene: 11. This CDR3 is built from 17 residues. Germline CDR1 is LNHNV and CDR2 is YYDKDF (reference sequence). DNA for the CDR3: TGTGCCACCAGCAGGGGGCTGAGACAGGGTTTCAAAAACATTCAGTACTTC. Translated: CATSRGLRQGFKNIQYF.

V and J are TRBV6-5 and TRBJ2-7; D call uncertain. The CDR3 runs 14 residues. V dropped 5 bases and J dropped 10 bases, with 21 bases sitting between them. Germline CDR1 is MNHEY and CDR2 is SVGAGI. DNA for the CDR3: TGTGCCAGCAGTGAAAGTATTTCAGTCCGTCGTCAGTACGTC. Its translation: CASSESISVRRQYV.

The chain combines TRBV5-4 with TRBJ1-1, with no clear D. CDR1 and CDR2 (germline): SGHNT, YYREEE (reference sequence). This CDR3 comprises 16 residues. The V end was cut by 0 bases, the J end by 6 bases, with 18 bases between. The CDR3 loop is CASSLGGRRGVAEAFF. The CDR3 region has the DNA TGTGCCAGCAGCTTGGGGGGTCGGCGGGGAGTGGCTGAAGCTTTCTTT.

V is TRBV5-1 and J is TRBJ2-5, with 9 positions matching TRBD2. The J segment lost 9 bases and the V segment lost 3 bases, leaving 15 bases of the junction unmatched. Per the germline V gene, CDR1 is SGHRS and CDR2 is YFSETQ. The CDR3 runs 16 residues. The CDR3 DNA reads TGCGCCAGCAGCTCCACCGGGACTAGCTCCCCCGGGTCCCAGTACTTC. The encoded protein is CASSSTGTSSPGSQYF.

The CDR3 region is CASSGDRVGQYF. CDR3 bases: TGTGCCAGCAGTGGGGACAGGGTTGGGCAGTACTTC. The chain combines TRBV28 with TRBJ2-7, with 9 bases that match TRBD1. Trimming at V came to 5 bases and at J to 9 bases, leaving 5 bases not matched to a gene. The CDR3 contains 12 residues. Germline CDR1 and CDR2: MDHEN and SYDVKM.

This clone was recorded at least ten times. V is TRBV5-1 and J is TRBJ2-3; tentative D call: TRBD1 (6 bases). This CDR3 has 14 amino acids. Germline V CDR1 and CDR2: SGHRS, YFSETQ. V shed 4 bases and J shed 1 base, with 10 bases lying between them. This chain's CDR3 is CASSQWTGTDTQYF. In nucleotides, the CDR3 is TGCGCCAGCAGCCAGTGGACAGGCACAGATACGCAGTATTTT.

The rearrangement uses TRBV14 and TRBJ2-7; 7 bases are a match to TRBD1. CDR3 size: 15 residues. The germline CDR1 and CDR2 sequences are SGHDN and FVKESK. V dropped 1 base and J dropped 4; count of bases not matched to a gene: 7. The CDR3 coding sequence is TGTGCCAGCAGCCAAGGGAGGACAGGACCTTACGAGCAGTACTTC. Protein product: CASSQGRTGPYEQYF.

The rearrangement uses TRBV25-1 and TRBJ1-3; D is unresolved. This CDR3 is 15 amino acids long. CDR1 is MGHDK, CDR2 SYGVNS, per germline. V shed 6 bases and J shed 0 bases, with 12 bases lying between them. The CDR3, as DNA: TGTGCCAGCAGACGTCAGTTTCACTCTGGAAACACCATATATTTT. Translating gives CASRRQFHSGNTIYF.